The 12 T cell receptor beta chains below come from one sample, sequenced in a study of T cells in women clearing cervical HPV infection. Repertoires were generated with immunoSEQ multiplex PCR, while TCRdb's copy carries only in-frame clones and drops some. This table lists approximately 52,000 clones. Sample: blood buffy coat. Source of these receptors: a woman between 18 and 70 years old with a cervical HPV16 infection that either progressed to CIN3+ or cleared (not recorded which).

Remarks on this clone: The read is 3 residues too short to cover the CDR3 end, so that end is filled in from the germline J gene. The gene calls are TRBV2 and TRBJ1-5; tentative D call: TRBD1 (5 bases). This CDR3 contains 15 residues. The V end lost 2 bases, the J end lost 0 bases, and 8 bases lay between the germline ends. Germline V gene data show CDR1 as SNHLY and CDR2 as FYNNEI. The CDR3 protein is CASSELGVSNQPQHF. The sequenced part of the CDR3 DNA is TGTGCCAGCAGTGAACTAGGGGTTAGCAATCAGCCC.

On this clone itself: The read stops 3 residues short of the end of the CDR3; the missing end is completed from the germline J gene. The rearrangement joins TRBV20-1 to TRBJ2-2; 10 bases agree with TRBD1. CDR1 and CDR2 (germline): DFQATT, SNEGSKA (reference sequence). V shed 6 bases and J 5 bases; nucleotides not matched to a gene: 6. The CDR3 sequence is 14 residues long. The sequenced CDR3 bases are TGCAGTGCACGGGACAGGGGTGTGACCGGGGAG. It specifies CSARDRGVTGE. The CDR3 in full is CSARDRGVTGELFF.

This clone ranks as medium-sized in terms of frequency. The read ends 3 residues early relative to the CDR3; the germline J gene fills the gap. The chain couples TRBV4-2 to TRBJ2-7; 13 nucleotides line up with TRBD2. The CDR3 is made up of 20 amino acids. Germline trimming cut 4 bases from V and 0 bases from J; bases unmatched to any gene: 15. CDR1 and CDR2 from the germline V gene are LGHNA and YNFKEQ. CDR3 DNA (partial): TGTGCCAGCAGCCGTACCCGACTAGCGGGAGGACTAATGGCCTCCTACGAG. It codes for CASSRTRLAGGLMASYE. The entire CDR3 sequence reads CASSRTRLAGGLMASYEQYF.

A note on this clone: The read terminates 3 residues before the CDR3 end, so the remaining end is supplied by the germline J gene. The J gene is TRBJ1-1, the V gene TRBV20-1, with 7 bases aligning to TRBD1. The CDR3 has 15 amino acids. Germline V CDR1 and CDR2: DFQATT, SNEGSKA (reference sequence). V gave up 1 base and J gave up 0 bases; unmatched junction bases: 5. CDR3 amino acids: CSARGHRGLNTEAFF. The part of the CDR3 DNA that was read is TGCAGTGCTAGAGGTCACAGGGGCCTGAACACTGAA.

For this clone: Read coverage stops 3 residues before the CDR3 terminus; the germline J gene supplies the remainder. The chain links TRBV2 to TRBJ2-7; maybe TRBD2 (5 bases). This CDR3 spans 14 amino acids. The germline CDR1 and CDR2 sequences are SNHLY and FYNNEI. V gave up 3 bases and J gave up 4 bases, with 13 bases separating them. The CDR3 DNA, read in part, is TGTGCCAGCAGTGAGGGCGGGTACTGGTACGAG. This codes for CASSEGGYWYE. The entire CDR3 reads CASSEGGYWYEQYF. The whole variable domain, remainder taken from reference TRBV2 and TRBJ2-7, is EPEVTQTPSHQVTQMGQEVILRCVPISNHLYFYWYRQILGQKVEFLVSFYNNEISEKSEIFDDQFSVERPDGSNFTLKIRSTKLEDSAMYFCASSEGGYWYEQYFGPGTRLTVT.

A word on this clone: The read finishes 3 residues shy of the CDR3 end, and the germline J gene is used to complete it. The chain carries TRBV6-2 or TRBV6-3 and TRBJ1-5, with a tentative D call TRBD1 (6 bases). CDR1 is MNHEY, CDR2 SVGEGT, per germline. V was shortened by 0 bases and J by 2 bases, with 14 bases between the two germline ends. The CDR3 totals 17 residues. The CDR3 loop reads CASSYSSGAGGNQPQHF. The DNA read from the CDR3 is TGTGCCAGCAGTTACTCGTCAGGGGCGGGCGGCAATCAGCCC.

Of note for this clone: The CDR3 extends 3 residues past the end of the read, so its final part is completed from the germline J gene. The chain is built from TRBV7-9 and TRBJ1-1, with a tentative D call TRBD1 (5 bases). This CDR3 is built from 15 residues. The V end lost 6 bases, the J end lost 0 bases, and 14 bases lay between the germline ends. Looked up from germline, CDR1 is SEHNR and CDR2 is FQNEAQ (reference sequence). CDR3: CASRVPGLLNTEAFF. The CDR3 DNA, read in part, is TGTGCCAGCAGAGTCCCGGGACTCTTGAACACTGAA.

Concerning this clone: From the germline J gene comes the end of the CDR3, since the read stops 3 residues before it. This chain links TRBV19 with TRBJ2-2; D may be TRBD1 (5 bases). Germline-derived CDR1 and CDR2 are LNHDA and SQIVND (reference sequence). The CDR3 covers 13 residues. Trimming took 7 bases from V and 4 from J, leaving 10 bases between them. Partial CDR3 DNA: TGTGCCAGTATCAAAGGGGCCACCGGGGAG. Translated, it gives CASIKGATGE. The whole CDR3 region reads CASIKGATGELFF.

About this clone itself: The read comes to an end 3 residues before the CDR3 does, leaving the germline J gene to fill in the end. The chain joins TRBV2 to TRBJ2-3, with TRBD1 identical over 7 bases. With 0 bases clipped from V and 6 bases from J, the junction kept 6 bases outside the gene matches. Germline loops: CDR1 SNHLY, CDR2 FYNNEI. CDR3 size: 15 residues. CDR3 DNA (partial): TGTGCCAGCAGTGAAGCCACGACAGGGCTCGATACG. Translated: CASSEATTGLDT. The CDR3 reads in full as CASSEATTGLDTQYF. The whole variable domain, remainder taken from reference TRBV2 and TRBJ2-3, is EPEVTQTPSHQVTQMGQEVILRCVPISNHLYFYWYRQILGQKVEFLVSFYNNEISEKSEIFDDQFSVERPDGSNFTLKIRSTKLEDSAMYFCASSEATTGLDTQYFGPGTRLTVL.

Comments on this clone: The DNA ends 3 residues before the CDR3 does, and the rest of the CDR3 is filled in from the germline J gene. The rearrangement joins TRBV5-4 to TRBJ2-7; D is uncertain. Trimming cost V 2 bases and J 4 bases, with 7 bases left between them. CDR1 is SGHNT, CDR2 YYREEE, per germline (reference sequence). CDR3 length equals 12 residues. This CDR3 is CASSFFPYEQYF. The CDR3 bases that were read are TGTGCCAGCAGCTTTTTTCCGTACGAG.

Comment on this clone: The read comes to an end 3 residues before the CDR3 does, leaving the germline J gene to fill in the end. The rearrangement joins TRBV5-5 to TRBJ1-1, with D tentatively TRBD1 (5 bases). In germline, CDR1 is SGHKS, CDR2 YYEKEE (reference sequence). The V and J ends lost 1 base and 2 bases respectively, with 6 bases between them. CDR3 length: 13 residues. CDR3 sequence reads: CASSLQGNTEAFF. The CDR3 bases that were read are TGTGCCAGCAGCTTGCAGGGCAACACTGAA.

Details on this clone: The read comes to an end 3 residues before the CDR3 does, leaving the germline J gene to fill in the end. The chain employs TRBV5-1 and TRBJ2-7, with 12 bases that match TRBD2. This CDR3 is 16 amino acids long. The germline gives CDR1 SGHRS, CDR2 YFSETQ. Losses at the gene ends were 4 bases for V and 5 bases for J; bases not matched to a gene: 10. The CDR3 bases that were read are TGCGCCAGCAGCCTGGTCTCTAGCGGGAGGGCCGACGAG. Translated: CASSLVSSGRADE. The full CDR3 sequence reads CASSLVSSGRADEQYF.